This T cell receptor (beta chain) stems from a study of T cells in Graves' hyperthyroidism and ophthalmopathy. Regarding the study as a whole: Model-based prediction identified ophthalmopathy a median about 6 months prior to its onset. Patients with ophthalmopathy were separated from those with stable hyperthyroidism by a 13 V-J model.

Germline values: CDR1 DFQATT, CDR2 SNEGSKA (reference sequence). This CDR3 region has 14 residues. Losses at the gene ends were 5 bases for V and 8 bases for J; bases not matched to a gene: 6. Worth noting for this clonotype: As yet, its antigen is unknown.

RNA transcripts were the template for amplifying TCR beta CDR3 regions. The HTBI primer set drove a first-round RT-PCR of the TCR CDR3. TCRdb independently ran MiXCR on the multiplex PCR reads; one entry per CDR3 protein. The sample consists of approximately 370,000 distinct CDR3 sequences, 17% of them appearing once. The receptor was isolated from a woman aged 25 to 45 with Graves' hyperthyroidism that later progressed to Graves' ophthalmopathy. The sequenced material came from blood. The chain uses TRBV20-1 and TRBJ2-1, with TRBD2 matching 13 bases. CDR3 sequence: CSAPRTSGGDEQFF. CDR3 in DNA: TGCAGTGCTCCTCGGACTAGCGGGGGCGATGAGCAGTTCTTC.